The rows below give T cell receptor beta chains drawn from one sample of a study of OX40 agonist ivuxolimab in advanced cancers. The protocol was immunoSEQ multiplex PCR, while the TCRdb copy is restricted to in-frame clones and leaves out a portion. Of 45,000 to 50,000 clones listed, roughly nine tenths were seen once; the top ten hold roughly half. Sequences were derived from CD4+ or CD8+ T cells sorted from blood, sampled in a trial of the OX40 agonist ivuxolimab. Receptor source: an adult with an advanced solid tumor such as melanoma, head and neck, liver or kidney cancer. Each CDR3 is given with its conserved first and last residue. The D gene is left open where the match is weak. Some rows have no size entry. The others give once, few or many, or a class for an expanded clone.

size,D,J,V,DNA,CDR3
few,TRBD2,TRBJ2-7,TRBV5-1,TGCGCCAGCAGCCCAGGACTAGCGGGGGCTCTCTCCTACGAGCAGTACTTC,CASSPGLAGALSYEQYF
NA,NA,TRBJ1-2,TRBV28,TGTGCCAGCAGTTCGGCCACGGGGCTCTATGGCTACACCTTC,CASSSATGLYGYTF
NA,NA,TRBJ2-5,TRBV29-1,TGCAGCGTTGAGGGACAAGCCCAAGAGACCCAGTACTTC,CSVEGQAQETQYF
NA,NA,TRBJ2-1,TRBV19,TGTGCCAGTAGTATGGGGGCGACTAGCCCCTACAATGAGCAGTTCTTC,CASSMGATSPYNEQFF
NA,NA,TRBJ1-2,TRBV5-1,TGCGCCAGCAGCTTGGTAGTCGGGGGTGGCTACACCTTC,CASSLVVGGGYTF
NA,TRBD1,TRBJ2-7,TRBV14,TGTGCCAGCAGCCTGCTGGGTGGGGACAGGGGGCTCGAGCAGTACTTC,CASSLLGGDRGLEQYF
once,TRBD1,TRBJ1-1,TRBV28,TGTGCCAGCAGTTTAGACGGGACAGGGATAGAGGAGGGGACTGAAGCTTTCTTT,CASSLDGTGIEEGTEAFF
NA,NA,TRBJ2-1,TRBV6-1,TGTGCCAGCAGTGATGGGATAAGCTCCTACAATGAGCAGTTCTTC,CASSDGISSYNEQFF
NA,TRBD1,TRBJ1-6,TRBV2,TGTGCCAGCAGTGAACAGGGGGCGAAGTCACCCCTCCACTTT,CASSEQGAKSPLHF
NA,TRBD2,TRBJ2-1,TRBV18,TGTGCCAGCTCACCACCAGTCTCCAGCGGGGGACCCTACAATGAGCAGTTCTTC,CASSPPVSSGGPYNEQFF